This TCR beta chain was identified in a study of blood T cell repertoires in COVID-19. Study information: The origin of the acute and convalescent COVID-19 samples was the United States, Italy and Spain.

V lost 6 bases, J lost 1 base, and 15 bases lay in between. The CDR3 spans 15 residues. Germline CDR1 is SNHLY and CDR2 is FYNNEI. Produced via immunoSEQ multiplex PCR; TCRdb's table is partial and in-frame only. Of more than 100,000 clones in the sample, over 70% were seen once. This clone was seen only once. The material sequenced was peripheral blood. The rearrangement joins TRBV2 to TRBJ1-1; weak D call: TRBD1 (5 bases). This TCR was sampled from an older man with acute or convalescent COVID-19. The CDR3 DNA follows: TGTGCCAGCAGGGGGGGGGAGGTCGGGAACACTGAAGCTTTCTTT. Protein: CASRGGEVGNTEAFF.